This TCR beta chain was recovered during a study of T cell responses to AZD1222 COVID-19 vaccine. Notes on the study in general: Variant regions that are unmutated are reportedly the target of nearly half of spike-specific TCRs.

The repertoire was sequenced with immunoSEQ multiplex PCR; TCRdb's copy has only in-frame clones and lacks some. The sample holds more than 140,000 clones, approximately 89% seen once. Comments on this clone: Its antigen is as yet unknown.

The V gene's germline CDR1 is SQVTM and CDR2 ANQGSEA. The CDR3 extends over 12 amino acids. Trimming shortened V by 2 bases and J by 2 bases, and 4 bases separated the two germline ends. The chain has TRBV29-1 and TRBJ2-1; D uncertain. The specimen comprised peripheral blood, sampled on day 0 of MenACWY control vaccination. The TCR sequence derives from an adult in good health. In DNA, the CDR3 is TGCAGCGTTGAAATCCCCTACAATGAGCAGTTCTTC. It yields the protein CSVEIPYNEQFF.